A selection of T cell receptor beta chains follows, all from one sample in a study of shared clonotypes between healthy human individuals. Here immunoSEQ multiplex PCR was the method, and the copy in TCRdb shows in-frame clones only, minus some. The table shows hundreds of thousands of clones, with 73% occurring only once. Sequenced sample: memory CD4+ T cells sorted from blood. Receptors originate from a young woman in good health. The CDR3 runs from the conserved cysteine through the conserved F or W. The D gene is left open where the match is weak. Where a row states a size, it is once, few, many or the class of an expanded clone; other rows omit it.

CASSGTSQETQYF	TGTGCCAGTAGTGGGACTAGCCAAGAGACCCAGTACTTC	TRBJ2-5	TRBV19	NA	TRBD2
CASSIGSSGANVLTF	TGTGCCAGTAGTATCGGGAGCTCTGGGGCCAACGTCCTGACTTTC	TRBJ2-6	TRBV19	NA	NA
CASSPQVVLTGTASSYEQYF	TGTGCCAGCTCACCACAGGTTGTCCTAACCGGGACCGCAAGCTCCTACGAGCAGTACTTC	TRBJ2-7	TRBV18	NA	NA
CASSPGTGDHNEQFF	TGTGCCAGCAGTCCCGGGACAGGGGATCACAATGAGCAGTTCTTC	TRBJ2-1	TRBV6-1	NA	TRBD1
CASSIQASANVLTF	TGTGCCAGTAGTATACAGGCTTCAGCCAACGTCCTGACTTTC	TRBJ2-6	TRBV19	NA	NA
CAISDTGGWADTQYF	TGTGCCATCAGTGACACCGGGGGTTGGGCAGATACGCAGTATTTT	TRBJ2-3	TRBV10-3	NA	NA
CASSPGTSGMARYF	TGTGCCAGCAGCCCCGGGACTAGCGGGATGGCCCGGTACTTC	TRBJ2-4	TRBV7-2	NA	TRBD2
CASSNRALPNTEAFF	TGTGCCAGTAGTAACAGGGCGCTGCCGAACACTGAAGCTTTCTTT	TRBJ1-1	TRBV19	NA	NA
CASSLPGDRPQHF	TGTGCCAGCAGTCTCCCGGGCGACCGGCCCCAGCATTTT	TRBJ1-5	TRBV6-1	few	NA
CASSKDLQGRELFF	TGTGCCAGCAGCAAGGACCTTCAGGGTCGCGAGCTGTTTTTT	TRBJ2-2	TRBV7-9	NA	NA
CSVLPSYNEQFF	TGCAGCGTTCTCCCGTCATACAATGAGCAGTTCTTC	TRBJ2-1	TRBV29-1	NA	NA
CASLRTGLSYEQYF	TGTGCCAGCCTAAGGACAGGCCTCTCCTACGAGCAGTACTTC	TRBJ2-7	TRBV28	NA	TRBD1
CAWSVTLNTEAFF	TGTGCCTGGAGTGTGACCTTGAACACTGAAGCTTTCTTT	TRBJ1-1	TRBV30	NA	NA
CASRSSDFPSNEQFF	TGTGCCAGTCGTTCGTCGGACTTCCCGAGCAATGAGCAGTTCTTC	TRBJ2-1	TRBV19	few	NA
CASSFRGRTNEKLFF	TGTGCCAGCAGTTTCCGTGGACGGACAAATGAAAAACTGTTTTTT	TRBJ1-4	TRBV27	NA	NA
CASSSPAGTRLSGANVLTF	TGTGCCAGCAGTTCGCCCGCGGGGACTAGGCTTTCTGGGGCCAACGTCCTGACTTTC	TRBJ2-6	TRBV28	NA	TRBD2
CASSYSSQTYEQYF	TGTGCCAGCAGTTACTCGTCCCAAACCTACGAGCAGTACTTC	TRBJ2-7	TRBV6-6	NA	NA
CASSEPGLGNTGELFF	TGTGCCAGCAGTGAGCCGGGACTCGGGAACACCGGGGAGCTGTTTTTT	TRBJ2-2	TRBV6-1	NA	NA
CSVELAGNVNTQYF	TGCAGCGTTGAACTAGCGGGGAATGTAAATACGCAGTATTTT	TRBJ2-3	TRBV29-1	once	TRBD2
CASSLEGAGTDTQYF	TGTGCCAGCAGCTTGGAAGGGGCCGGAACAGATACGCAGTATTTT	TRBJ2-3	TRBV5-8	once	NA
CSAVWGLYEQYF	TGCAGCGCTGTCTGGGGGCTTTACGAGCAGTACTTC	TRBJ2-7	TRBV29-1	NA	NA
CASSSLPGQGVTGELFF	TGTGCCAGCAGTTCCCTTCCGGGACAGGGAGTGACCGGGGAGCTGTTTTTT	TRBJ2-2	TRBV28	once	TRBD1
CASSSQGSGNRNTGELFF	TGTGCCAGCAGCTCACAGGGGAGCGGGAATAGGAACACCGGGGAGCTGTTTTTT	TRBJ2-2	TRBV7-6	NA	NA
CSVSLTGAGNTIYF	TGCAGCGTTTCACTTACAGGGGCCGGAAACACCATATATTTT	TRBJ1-3	TRBV29-1	many	TRBD1
CASKDRDLAKNIQYF	TGTGCCAGTAAAGACAGGGACCTAGCCAAAAACATTCAGTACTTC	TRBJ2-4	TRBV19	NA	TRBD1
CAISEVPGQGDEQYF	TGTGCCATCAGTGAGGTTCCGGGACAGGGGGACGAGCAGTACTTC	TRBJ2-7	TRBV10-3	NA	TRBD1
CASSLRDEQYF	TGTGCCAGCAGCTTACGTGACGAGCAGTACTTC	TRBJ2-7	TRBV7-9	NA	NA
CASSRYSDSKVGYGYTF	TGTGCCAGCAGCCGATATTCAGACTCAAAAGTTGGATATGGCTACACCTTC	TRBJ1-2	TRBV7-9	few	NA
CASSPLRGPNTQYF	TGCGCCAGCAGCCCTCTGCGGGGGCCGAATACGCAGTATTTT	TRBJ2-3	TRBV5-1	NA	NA
CASRLDATAESYF	TGCGCCAGCAGACTCGACGCGACAGCCGAGTCGTACTTC	TRBJ2-7	TRBV5-1	few	NA
CAISEMTSGRHEQYF	TGTGCCATCAGTGAGATGACTAGCGGGAGGCACGAGCAGTACTTC	TRBJ2-7	TRBV10-3	NA	TRBD2
CASSNGQGASTDTQYF	TGCGCCAGCAGCAACGGACAGGGGGCTAGCACAGATACGCAGTATTTT	TRBJ2-3	TRBV5-1	many	TRBD1
CASSRTSGRFDEQFF	TGTGCCAGTAGTAGGACCAGCGGGAGGTTCGATGAGCAGTTCTTC	TRBJ2-1	TRBV19	NA	TRBD2
CASSHSGTGTVEQYF	TGTGCCAGCAGTCACTCCGGGACAGGCACCGTCGAGCAGTACTTC	TRBJ2-7	TRBV2	NA	TRBD1
CAISESRGWNTEAFF	TGTGCCATCAGTGAGTCTCGGGGCTGGAACACTGAAGCTTTCTTT	TRBJ1-1	TRBV10-3	NA	NA
CASSPRGHGNYGANVLTF	TGTGCCAGCAGCCCCAGGGGCCACGGAAACTATGGGGCCAACGTCCTGACTTTC	TRBJ2-6	TRBV5-6	once	NA
CASSFNRVSDYGYTF	TGTGCCAGCAGCTTCAACAGGGTTTCCGACTATGGCTACACCTTC	TRBJ1-2	TRBV11-2	NA	NA
CASSQITGTTYEQYF	TGTGCCAGCAGCCAAATCACCGGGACAACCTACGAGCAGTACTTC	TRBJ2-7	TRBV14	NA	NA
CASSLVQGPYNEQFF	TGTGCCAGCAGCTTAGTACAGGGCCCATACAATGAGCAGTTCTTC	TRBJ2-1	TRBV11-2	NA	NA
CASRGTAYSNQPQHF	TGTGCCAGCAGGGGGACAGCTTATAGCAATCAGCCCCAGCATTTT	TRBJ1-5	TRBV6-9	NA	TRBD1
CASSIGTGPYEQYF	TGTGCCAGTAGTATTGGGACAGGGCCCTACGAGCAGTACTTC	TRBJ2-7	TRBV19	few	TRBD1